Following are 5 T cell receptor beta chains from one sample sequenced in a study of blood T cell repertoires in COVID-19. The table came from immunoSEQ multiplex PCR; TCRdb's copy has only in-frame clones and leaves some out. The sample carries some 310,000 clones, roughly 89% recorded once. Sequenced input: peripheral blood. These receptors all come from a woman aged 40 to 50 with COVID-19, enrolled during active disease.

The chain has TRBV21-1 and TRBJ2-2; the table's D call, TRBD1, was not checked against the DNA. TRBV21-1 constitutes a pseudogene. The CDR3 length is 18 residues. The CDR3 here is CASSKVGGQGTDTGELFF. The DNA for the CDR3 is TGTGCCAGCAGCAAAGTAGGAGGACAGGGGACTGACACCGGGGAGCTGTTTTTT.

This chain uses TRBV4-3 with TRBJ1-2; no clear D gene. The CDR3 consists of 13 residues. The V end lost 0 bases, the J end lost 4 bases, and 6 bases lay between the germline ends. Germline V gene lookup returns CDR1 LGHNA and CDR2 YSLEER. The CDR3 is CASSQDGSYGYTF. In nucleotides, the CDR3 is TGCGCCAGCAGCCAAGATGGCAGCTATGGCTACACCTTC.

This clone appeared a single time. The CDR3 is CASSHSDEQYF. The CDR3 coding sequence is TGTGCCAGCAGTCACAGTGACGAGCAGTACTTC. V usage is TRBV6-2 or TRBV6-3 and J usage is TRBJ2-7; unclear D gene. Per the germline V gene, CDR1 is MNHEY and CDR2 is SVGEGT. The V end was cut by 5 bases, the J end by 5 bases, with 7 bases between. The CDR3 is 11 residues long.

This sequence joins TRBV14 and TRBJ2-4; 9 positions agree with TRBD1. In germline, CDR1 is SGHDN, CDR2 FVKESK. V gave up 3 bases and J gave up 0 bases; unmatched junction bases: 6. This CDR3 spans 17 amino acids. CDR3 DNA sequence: TGTGCCAGCAGCCAGATACAGGGGGCTGGAGCCAAAAACATTCAGTACTTC. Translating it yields CASSQIQGAGAKNIQYF.

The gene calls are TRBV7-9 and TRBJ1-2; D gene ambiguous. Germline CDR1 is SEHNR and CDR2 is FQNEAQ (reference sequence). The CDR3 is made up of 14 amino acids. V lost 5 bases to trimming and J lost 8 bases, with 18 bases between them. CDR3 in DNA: TGTGCCAGCAGCCCAGAGAGGCAGTCGGAAGGCTACACCTTC. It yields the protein CASSPERQSEGYTF.